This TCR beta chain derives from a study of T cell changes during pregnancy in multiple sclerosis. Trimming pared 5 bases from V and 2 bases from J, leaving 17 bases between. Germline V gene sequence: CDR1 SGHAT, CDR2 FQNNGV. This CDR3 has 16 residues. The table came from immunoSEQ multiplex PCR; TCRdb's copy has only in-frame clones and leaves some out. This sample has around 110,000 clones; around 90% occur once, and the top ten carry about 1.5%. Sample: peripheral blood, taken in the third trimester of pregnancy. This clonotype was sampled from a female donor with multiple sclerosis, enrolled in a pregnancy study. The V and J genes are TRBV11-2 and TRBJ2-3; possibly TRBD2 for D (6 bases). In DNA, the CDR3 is TGTGCCAGCAGCCAGCCGCTAGCGATACCCACAGATACGCAGTATTTT. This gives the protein CASSQPLAIPTDTQYF.